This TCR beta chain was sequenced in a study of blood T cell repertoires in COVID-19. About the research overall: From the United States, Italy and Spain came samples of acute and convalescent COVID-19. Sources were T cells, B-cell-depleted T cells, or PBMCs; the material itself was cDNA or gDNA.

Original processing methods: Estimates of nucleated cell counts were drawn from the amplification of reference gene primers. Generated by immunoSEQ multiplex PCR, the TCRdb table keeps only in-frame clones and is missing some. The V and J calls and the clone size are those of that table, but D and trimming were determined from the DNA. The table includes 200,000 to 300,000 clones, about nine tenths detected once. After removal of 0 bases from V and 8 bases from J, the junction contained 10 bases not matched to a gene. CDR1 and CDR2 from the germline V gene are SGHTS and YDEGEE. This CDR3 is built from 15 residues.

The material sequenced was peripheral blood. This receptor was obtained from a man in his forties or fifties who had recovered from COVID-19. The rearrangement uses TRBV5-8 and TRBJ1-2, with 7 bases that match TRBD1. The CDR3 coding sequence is TGTGCCAGCAGCTTGGAAGCAGGGGGTTTCTTCGGCTACACCTTC. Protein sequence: CASSLEAGGFFGYTF. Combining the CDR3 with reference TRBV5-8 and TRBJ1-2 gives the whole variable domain EAGVTQSPTHLIKTRGQQATLRCSPISGHTSVYWYQQALGLGLQFLLWYDEGEERNRGNFPPRFSGRQFPNYSSELNVNALELEDSALYLCASSLEAGGFFGYTFGSGTRLTVV.